This entry features one T cell receptor beta chain sequence. What it recognizes is unknown. The data were taken from a study of T cell responses to AZD1222 COVID-19 vaccine. The study, taken as a whole, reports: The number of AZD1222 recipients seropositive at baseline was only six. Once two AZD1222 doses were given, Spike-specific TCR breadth and depth went up.

There are 15 residues in the CDR3. Germline assignment: CDR1 MRHNA and CDR2 SNTAGT. The V and J ends lost 0 bases and 4 bases, in that order; junction bases with no gene match: 5. Clones were read by immunoSEQ multiplex PCR, and TCRdb kept only the in-frame ones, dropping some. Of some 50,000 clones in the sample, approximately 84% were seen once. V usage is TRBV6-4 and J usage is TRBJ2-5, with 7 bases aligning to TRBD1. This receptor was taken from an adult in good health. This specimen consisted of peripheral blood, obtained on day 0 of AZD1222 vaccination. The CDR3 nucleotides are TGTGCCAGCAGTGACTCTGACAGGGTTTCAGAGACCCAGTACTTC. Protein sequence: CASSDSDRVSETQYF.